This TCR beta chain was identified in a study of shared clonotypes between healthy human individuals. About the research overall: Per-donor plates numbered three CD4 naive, three CD4 memory, two CD8 naive and one CD8 memory. Overall study results and limits: Memory subsets generally showed lower estimated richness than naive subsets. Generation probabilities of non-shared clonotypes were lower (relative to those shared by all four donors).

In the case of this clone: Antigen: not known. Additional DNA sequences in this sample encode the identical CDR3.

Data came from immunoSEQ multiplex PCR; TCRdb stores just in-frame clones and leaves some out. Here the sample spans about 2.4 million clones, 85% to 95% being singletons. V gave up 0 bases and J gave up 7 bases; unmatched junction bases: 1. The germline V gene has CDR1 GTSNPN and CDR2 SVGIG (reference sequence). This CDR3 has 14 amino acids. The rearrangement joins TRBV30 to TRBJ1-6, with 9 bases identical to TRBD1. Sequencing input: naive CD4+ T cells sorted from blood. Described subset: CD45RA+ positively selected. The receptor's source is a man aged 18 to 35 in good health. CDR3 nucleotide sequence: TGTGCCTGGAGTGTACAGGGGGCGAATTCACCCCTCCACTTT. This sequence encodes CAWSVQGANSPLHF. The full variable domain, completed using reference TRBV30 and TRBJ1-6, is SQTIHQWPATLVQPVGSPLSLECTVEGTSNPNLYWYRQAAGRGLQLLFYSVGIGQISSEVPQNLSASRPQDRQFILSSKKLLLSDSGFYLCAWSVQGANSPLHFGNGTRLTVT.